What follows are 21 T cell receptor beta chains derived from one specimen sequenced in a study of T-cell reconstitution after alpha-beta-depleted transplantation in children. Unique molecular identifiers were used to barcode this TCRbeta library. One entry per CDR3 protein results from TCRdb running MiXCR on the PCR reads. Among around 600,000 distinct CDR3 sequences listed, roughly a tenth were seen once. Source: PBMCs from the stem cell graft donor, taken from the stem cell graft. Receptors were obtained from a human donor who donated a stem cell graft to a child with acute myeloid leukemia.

The CDR3 loop is CSASKPDGYEQYF. CDR3 bases: TGCAGTGCTAGCAAACCGGACGGTTACGAGCAGTACTTC. The chain recombines TRBV20-1 with TRBJ2-7; no reliable D call. Germline V gives CDR1 DFQATT, CDR2 SNEGSKA (reference sequence). V shed 3 bases and J shed 4 bases, with 13 bases lying between them. The CDR3 has 13 amino acids.

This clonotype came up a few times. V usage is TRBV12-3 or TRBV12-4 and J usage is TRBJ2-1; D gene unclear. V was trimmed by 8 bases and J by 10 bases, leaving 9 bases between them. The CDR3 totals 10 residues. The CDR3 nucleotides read TGTGCCAGCGGAGTTCCCGAGCAGTTCTTC. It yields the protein CASGVPEQFF.

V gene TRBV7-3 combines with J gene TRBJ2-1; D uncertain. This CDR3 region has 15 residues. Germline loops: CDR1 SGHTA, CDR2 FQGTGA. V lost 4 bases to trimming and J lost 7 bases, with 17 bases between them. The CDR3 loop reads CASSSRTTQGNEQFF. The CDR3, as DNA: TGTGCCAGCAGCTCCCGGACGACCCAAGGGAATGAGCAGTTCTTC. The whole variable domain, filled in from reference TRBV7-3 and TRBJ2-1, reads GAGVSQTPSNKVTEKGKYVELRCDPISGHTALYWYRQSLGQGPEFLIYFQGTGAADDSGLPNDRFFAVRPEGSVSTLKIQRTERGDSAVYLCASSSRTTQGNEQFFGPGTRLTVL.

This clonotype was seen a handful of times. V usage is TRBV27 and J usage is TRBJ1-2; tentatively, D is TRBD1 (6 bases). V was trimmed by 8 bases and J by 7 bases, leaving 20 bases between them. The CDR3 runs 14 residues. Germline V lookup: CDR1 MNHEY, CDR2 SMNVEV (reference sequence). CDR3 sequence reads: CASGRDTSPLGYTF. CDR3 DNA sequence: TGTGCCAGCGGCCGGGACACCTCCCCACTTGGCTACACCTTC.

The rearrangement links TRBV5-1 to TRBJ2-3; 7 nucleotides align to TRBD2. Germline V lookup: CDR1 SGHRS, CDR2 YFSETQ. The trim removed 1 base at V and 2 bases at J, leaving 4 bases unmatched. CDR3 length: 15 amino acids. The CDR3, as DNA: TGCGCCAGCAGCTTGTACAGCGGGGTCACAGATACGCAGTATTTT. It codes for CASSLYSGVTDTQYF. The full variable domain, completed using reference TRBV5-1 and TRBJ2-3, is KAGVTQTPRYLIKTRGQQVTLSCSPISGHRSVSWYQQTPGQGLQFLFEYFSETQRNKGNFPGRFSGRQFSNSRSEMNVSTLELGDSALYLCASSLYSGVTDTQYFGPGTRLTVL.

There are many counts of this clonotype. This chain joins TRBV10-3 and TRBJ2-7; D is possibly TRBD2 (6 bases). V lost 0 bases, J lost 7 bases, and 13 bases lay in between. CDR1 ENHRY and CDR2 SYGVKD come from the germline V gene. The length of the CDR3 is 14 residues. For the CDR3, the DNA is TGTGCCATCAGTGAGTCCGCTAGCGCCCTGGAGCAGTACTTC. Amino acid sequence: CAISESASALEQYF.

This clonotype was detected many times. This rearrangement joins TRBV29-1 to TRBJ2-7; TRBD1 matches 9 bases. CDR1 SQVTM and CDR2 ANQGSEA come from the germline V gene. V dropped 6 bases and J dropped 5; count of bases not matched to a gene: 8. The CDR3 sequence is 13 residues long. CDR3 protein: CSVPGQGRDEQYF. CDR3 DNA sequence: TGCAGCGTGCCCGGACAGGGGCGCGACGAGCAGTACTTC.

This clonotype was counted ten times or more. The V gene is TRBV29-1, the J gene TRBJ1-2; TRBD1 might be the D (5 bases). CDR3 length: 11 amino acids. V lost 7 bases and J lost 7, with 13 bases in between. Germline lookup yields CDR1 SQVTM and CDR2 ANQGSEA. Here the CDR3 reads CSADPGGGYTF. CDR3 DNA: TGCAGCGCCGATCCGGGGGGTGGCTACACCTTC.

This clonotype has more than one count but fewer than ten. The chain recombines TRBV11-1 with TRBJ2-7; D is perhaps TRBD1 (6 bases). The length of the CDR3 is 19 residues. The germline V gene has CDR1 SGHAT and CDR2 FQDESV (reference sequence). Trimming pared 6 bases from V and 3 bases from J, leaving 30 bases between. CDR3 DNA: TGTGCCAGCAGGGTCGACGGGACAAGCGAGATGGGCTCACGCTACGAGCAGTACTTC. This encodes CASRVDGTSEMGSRYEQYF.

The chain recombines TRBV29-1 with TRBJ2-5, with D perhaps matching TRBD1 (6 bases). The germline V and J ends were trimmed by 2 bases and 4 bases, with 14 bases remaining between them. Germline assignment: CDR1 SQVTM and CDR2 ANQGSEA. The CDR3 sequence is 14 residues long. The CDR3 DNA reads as TGCAGCGTTGAATCTTCCAGGGGCGGAGAGACCCAGTACTTC. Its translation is CSVESSRGGETQYF.

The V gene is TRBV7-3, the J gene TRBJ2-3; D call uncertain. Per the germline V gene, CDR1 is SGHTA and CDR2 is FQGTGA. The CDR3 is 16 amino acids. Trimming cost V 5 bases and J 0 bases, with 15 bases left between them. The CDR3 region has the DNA TGTGCCAGCAGCCCCAACGGAGCAATTAGCACAGATACGCAGTATTTT. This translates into CASSPNGAISTDTQYF.

CDR3 amino acids: CASRIQGARDTQYF. CDR3 coding DNA: TGTGCCAGCAGGATACAGGGGGCGCGAGATACGCAGTATTTT. The rearrangement joins TRBV28 to TRBJ2-3; 9 bases agree with TRBD1. The CDR3 has 14 amino acids. Trimming removed 6 bases from V and 5 bases from J; junction bases left unmatched: 6. Germline V gene data show CDR1 as MDHEN and CDR2 as SYDVKM.

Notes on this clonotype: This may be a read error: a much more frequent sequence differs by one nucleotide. The CDR3 DNA follows: TGCGGCGCTCTAGCGGGTAGCACAGATACGCAGTATTTT. This sequence encodes CGALAGSTDTQYF. The chain recombines TRBV29-1 with TRBJ2-3; 8 bases agree with TRBD2. Germline CDR1 and CDR2: SQVTM and ANQGSEA. The CDR3 extends over 13 amino acids.

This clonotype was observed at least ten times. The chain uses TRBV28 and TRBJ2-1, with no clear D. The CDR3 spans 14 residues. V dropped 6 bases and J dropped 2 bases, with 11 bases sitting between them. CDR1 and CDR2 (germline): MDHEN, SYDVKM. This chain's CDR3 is CASSPPGTYNEQFF. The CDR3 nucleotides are TGTGCCAGCAGCCCGCCGGGTACCTACAATGAGCAGTTCTTC.

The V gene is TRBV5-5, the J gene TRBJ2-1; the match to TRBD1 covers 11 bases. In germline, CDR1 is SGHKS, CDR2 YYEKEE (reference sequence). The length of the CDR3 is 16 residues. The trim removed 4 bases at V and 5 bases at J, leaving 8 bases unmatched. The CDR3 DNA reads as TGTGCCAGCAGCCGGGGCGTGGGACAGGGGGACAATGAGCAGTTCTTC. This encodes CASSRGVGQGDNEQFF.

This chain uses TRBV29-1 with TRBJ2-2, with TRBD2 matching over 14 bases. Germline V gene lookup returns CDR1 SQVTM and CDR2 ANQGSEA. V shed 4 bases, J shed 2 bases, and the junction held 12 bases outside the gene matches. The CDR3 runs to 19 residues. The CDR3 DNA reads TGCAGCGTTGCCCGACTAGCGGGAGGGCTTTCTGACAACACCGGGGAGCTGTTTTTT. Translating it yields CSVARLAGGLSDNTGELFF.

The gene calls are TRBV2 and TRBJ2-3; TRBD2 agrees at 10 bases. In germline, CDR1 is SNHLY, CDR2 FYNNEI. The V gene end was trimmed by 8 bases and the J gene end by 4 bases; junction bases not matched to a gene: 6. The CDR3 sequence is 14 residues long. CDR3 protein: CASRGTSVADTQYF. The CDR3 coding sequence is TGTGCCAGCCGCGGGACTAGCGTTGCAGATACGCAGTATTTT.

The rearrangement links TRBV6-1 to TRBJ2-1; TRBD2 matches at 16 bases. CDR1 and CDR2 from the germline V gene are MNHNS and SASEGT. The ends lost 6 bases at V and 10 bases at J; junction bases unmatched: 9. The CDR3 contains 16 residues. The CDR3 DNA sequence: TGTGCCAGCAGCCTGGGACTAGCGGGAGGGCCAGAAGAGCAGTTCTTC. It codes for CASSLGLAGGPEEQFF.

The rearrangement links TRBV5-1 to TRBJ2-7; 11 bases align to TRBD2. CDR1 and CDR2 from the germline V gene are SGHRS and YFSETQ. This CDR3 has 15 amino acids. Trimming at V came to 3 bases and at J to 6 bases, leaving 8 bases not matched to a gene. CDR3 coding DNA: TGCGCCAGCAGCTCGATAGCGGGAGGGCAAAGCGAGCAGTACTTC. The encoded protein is CASSSIAGGQSEQYF.

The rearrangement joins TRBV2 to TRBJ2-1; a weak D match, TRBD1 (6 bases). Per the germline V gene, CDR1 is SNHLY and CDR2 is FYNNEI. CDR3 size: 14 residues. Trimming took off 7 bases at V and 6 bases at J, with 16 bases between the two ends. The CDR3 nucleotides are TGTGCCAGCAAAGGGGGAGCGGTTGGCAATGAGCAGTTCTTC. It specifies CASKGGAVGNEQFF.

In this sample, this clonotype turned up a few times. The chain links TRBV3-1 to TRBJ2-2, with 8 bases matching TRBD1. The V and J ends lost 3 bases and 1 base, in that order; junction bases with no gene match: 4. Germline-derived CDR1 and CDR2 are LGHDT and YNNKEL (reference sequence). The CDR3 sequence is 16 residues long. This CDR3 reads CASSHRTGLNTGELFF. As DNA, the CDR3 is TGTGCCAGCAGCCACAGGACAGGGCTGAACACCGGGGAGCTGTTTTTT. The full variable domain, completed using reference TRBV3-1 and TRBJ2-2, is DTAVSQTPKYLVTQMGNDKSIKCEQNLGHDTMYWYKQDSKKFLKIMFSYNNKELIINETVPNRFSPKSPDKAHLNLHINSLELGDSAVYFCASSHRTGLNTGELFFGEGSRLTVL.